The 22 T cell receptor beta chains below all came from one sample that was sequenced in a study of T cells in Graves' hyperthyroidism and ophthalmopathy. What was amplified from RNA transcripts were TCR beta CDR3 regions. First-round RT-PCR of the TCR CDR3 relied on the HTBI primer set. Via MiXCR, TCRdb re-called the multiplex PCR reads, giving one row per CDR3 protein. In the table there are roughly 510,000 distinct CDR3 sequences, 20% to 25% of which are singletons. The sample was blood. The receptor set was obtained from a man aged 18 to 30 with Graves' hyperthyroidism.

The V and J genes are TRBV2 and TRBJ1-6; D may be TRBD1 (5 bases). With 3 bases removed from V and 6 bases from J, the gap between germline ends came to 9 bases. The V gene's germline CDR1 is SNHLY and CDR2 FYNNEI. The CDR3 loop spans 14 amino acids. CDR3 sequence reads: CASSDRVFNSPLHF. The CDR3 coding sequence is TGTGCCAGCAGTGACAGGGTCTTTAATTCACCCCTCCACTTT.

This CDR3 reads CASSFWGPRDRGLTEAFF. For the CDR3, the DNA is TGCGCCAGCAGCTTTTGGGGTCCCCGGGACAGGGGGCTTACTGAAGCTTTCTTT. V gene TRBV5-1 combines with J gene TRBJ1-1, with 12 positions matching TRBD1. CDR3 length: 18 amino acids. Germline values: CDR1 SGHRS, CDR2 YFSETQ. The trim removed 2 bases at V and 5 bases at J, leaving 13 bases unmatched.

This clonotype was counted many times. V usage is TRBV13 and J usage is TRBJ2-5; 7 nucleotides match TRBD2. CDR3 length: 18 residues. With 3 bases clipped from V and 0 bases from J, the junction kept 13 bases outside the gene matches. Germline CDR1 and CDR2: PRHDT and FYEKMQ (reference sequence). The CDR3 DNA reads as TGTGCCAGCAGCTTTTCCGGCCTAATAAGCGGGGACCAAGAGACCCAGTACTTC. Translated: CASSFSGLISGDQETQYF.

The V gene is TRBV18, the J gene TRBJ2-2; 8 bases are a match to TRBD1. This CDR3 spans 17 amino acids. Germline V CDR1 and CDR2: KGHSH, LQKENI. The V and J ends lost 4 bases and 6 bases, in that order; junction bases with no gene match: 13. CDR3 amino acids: CASSLRPGTGSAGELFF. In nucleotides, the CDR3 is TGTGCCAGCTCACTTCGACCCGGGACAGGTTCTGCCGGGGAGCTGTTTTTT.

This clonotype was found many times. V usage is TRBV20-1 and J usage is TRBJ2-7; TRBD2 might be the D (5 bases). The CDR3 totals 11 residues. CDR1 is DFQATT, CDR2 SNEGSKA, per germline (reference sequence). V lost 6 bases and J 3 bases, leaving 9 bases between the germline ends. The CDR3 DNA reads TGCAGTGCCGGACTGCACTACGAGCAGTACTTC. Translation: CSAGLHYEQYF.

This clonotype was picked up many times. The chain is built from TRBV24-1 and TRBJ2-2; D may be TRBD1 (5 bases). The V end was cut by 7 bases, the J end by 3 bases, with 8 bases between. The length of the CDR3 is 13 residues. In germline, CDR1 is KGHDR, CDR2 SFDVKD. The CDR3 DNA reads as TGTGCCACCAGAGGGGCATACACCGGGGAGCTGTTTTTT. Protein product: CATRGAYTGELFF.

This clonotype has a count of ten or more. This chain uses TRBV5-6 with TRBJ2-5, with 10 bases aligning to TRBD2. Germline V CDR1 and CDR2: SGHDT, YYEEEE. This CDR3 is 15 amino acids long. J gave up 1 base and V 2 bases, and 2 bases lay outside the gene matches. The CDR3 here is CASSFRLAGQETQYF. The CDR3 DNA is TGTGCCAGCAGCTTCCGACTAGCGGGCCAAGAGACCCAGTACTTC.

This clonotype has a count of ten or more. The CDR3 region is CATSATGSSGNTIYF. The CDR3 region has the DNA TGTGCCACCAGTGCGACAGGGAGCTCTGGAAACACCATATATTTT. The rearrangement joins TRBV24-1 to TRBJ1-3; 7 nucleotides match TRBD1. CDR1 and CDR2 (germline): KGHDR, SFDVKD. The CDR3 spans 15 residues. V lost 5 bases, J lost 0 bases, and 3 bases stayed unmatched.

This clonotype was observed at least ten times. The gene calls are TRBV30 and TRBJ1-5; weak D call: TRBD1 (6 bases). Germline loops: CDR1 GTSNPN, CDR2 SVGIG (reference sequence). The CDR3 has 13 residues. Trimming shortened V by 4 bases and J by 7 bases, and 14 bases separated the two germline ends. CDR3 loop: CAWNGGQGQPQHF. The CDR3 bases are TGTGCCTGGAATGGGGGGCAGGGGCAGCCCCAGCATTTT.

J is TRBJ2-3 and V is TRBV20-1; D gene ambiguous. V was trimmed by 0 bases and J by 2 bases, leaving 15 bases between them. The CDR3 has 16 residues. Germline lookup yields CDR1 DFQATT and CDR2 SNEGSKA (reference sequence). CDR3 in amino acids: CSARDSARVTTDTQYF. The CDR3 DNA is TGCAGTGCTAGAGATTCCGCGCGAGTAACCACAGATACGCAGTATTTT.

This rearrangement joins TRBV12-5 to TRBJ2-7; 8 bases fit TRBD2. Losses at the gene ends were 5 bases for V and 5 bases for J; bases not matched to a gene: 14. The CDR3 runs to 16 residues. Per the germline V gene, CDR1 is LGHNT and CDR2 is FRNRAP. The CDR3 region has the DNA TGTGCTAGTGGTCTCCTAGCGGGCGGGGACCAACACGAGCAGTACTTC. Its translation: CASGLLAGGDQHEQYF.

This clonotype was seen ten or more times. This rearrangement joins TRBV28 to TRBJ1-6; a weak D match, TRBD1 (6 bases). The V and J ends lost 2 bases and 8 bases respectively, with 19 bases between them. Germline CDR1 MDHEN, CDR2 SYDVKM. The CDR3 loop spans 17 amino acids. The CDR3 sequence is CASSLGIQGIMDSPLHF. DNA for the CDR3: TGTGCCAGCAGTTTAGGGATACAGGGAATTATGGATTCACCCCTCCACTTT.

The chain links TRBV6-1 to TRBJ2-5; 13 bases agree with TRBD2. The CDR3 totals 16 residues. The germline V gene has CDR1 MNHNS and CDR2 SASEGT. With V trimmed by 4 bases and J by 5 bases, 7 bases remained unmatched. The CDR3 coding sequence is TGTGCCAGCAGTGGGCGACTAGCGGGAGGAATGGAGACCCAGTACTTC. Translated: CASSGRLAGGMETQYF.

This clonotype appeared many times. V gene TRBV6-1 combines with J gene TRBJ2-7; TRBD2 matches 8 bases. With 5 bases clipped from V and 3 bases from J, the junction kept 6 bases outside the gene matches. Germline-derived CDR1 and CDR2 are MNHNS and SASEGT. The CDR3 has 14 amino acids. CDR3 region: CASSKRGLIYEQYF. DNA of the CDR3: TGTGCCAGCAGTAAGCGGGGGCTAATCTACGAGCAGTACTTC.

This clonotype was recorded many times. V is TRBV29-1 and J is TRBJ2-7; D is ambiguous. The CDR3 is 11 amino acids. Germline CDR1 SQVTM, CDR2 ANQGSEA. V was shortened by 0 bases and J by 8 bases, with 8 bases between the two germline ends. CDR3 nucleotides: TGCAGCGTTGAAGAAGTTCACCAGCAGTACTTC. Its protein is CSVEEVHQQYF.

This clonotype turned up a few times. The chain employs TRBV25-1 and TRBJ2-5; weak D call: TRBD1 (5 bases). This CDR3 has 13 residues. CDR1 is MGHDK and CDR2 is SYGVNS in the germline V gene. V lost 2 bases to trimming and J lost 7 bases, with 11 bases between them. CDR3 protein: CASSEGAVSTQYF. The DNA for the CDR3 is TGTGCCAGCAGTGAAGGGGCAGTCTCGACCCAGTACTTC.

CDR3 amino acids: CSVLTSPYYEQYF. The CDR3 DNA is TGCAGCGTTCTTACTAGTCCCTACTACGAGCAGTACTTC. The chain employs TRBV29-1 and TRBJ2-7; a weak D match, TRBD2 (5 bases). V shed 5 bases and J shed 3 bases, with 14 bases lying between them. Germline-derived CDR1 and CDR2 are SQVTM and ANQGSEA. This CDR3 has 13 amino acids.

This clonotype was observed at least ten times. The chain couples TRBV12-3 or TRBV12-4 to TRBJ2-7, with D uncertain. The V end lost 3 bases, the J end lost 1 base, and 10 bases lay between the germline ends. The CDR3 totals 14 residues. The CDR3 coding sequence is TGTGCCAGCAGTTTCGGGTGGGATTCCTACGAGCAGTACTTC. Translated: CASSFGWDSYEQYF.

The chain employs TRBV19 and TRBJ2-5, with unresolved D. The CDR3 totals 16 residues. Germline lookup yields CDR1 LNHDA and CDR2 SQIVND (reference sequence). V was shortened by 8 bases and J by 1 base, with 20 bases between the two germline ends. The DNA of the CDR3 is TGTGCCAGTTCCCGTTTTTTAGGGATTCGCCAAGAGACCCAGTACTTC. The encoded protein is CASSRFLGIRQETQYF. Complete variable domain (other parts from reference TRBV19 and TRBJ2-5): DGGITQSPKYLFRKEGQNVTLSCEQNLNHDAMYWYRQDPGQGLRLIYYSQIVNDFQKGDIAEGYSVSREKKESFPLTVTSAQKNPTAFYLCASSRFLGIRQETQYFGPGTRLLVL.

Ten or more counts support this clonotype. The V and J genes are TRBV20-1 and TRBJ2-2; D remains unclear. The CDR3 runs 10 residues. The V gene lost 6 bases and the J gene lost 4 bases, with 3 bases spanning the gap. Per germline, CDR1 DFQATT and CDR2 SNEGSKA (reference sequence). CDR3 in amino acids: CSASTGELFF. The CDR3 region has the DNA TGCAGTGCCAGCACCGGGGAGCTGTTTTTT.

The CDR3 DNA sequence: TGTGCCAGCAGCCTGGACAGCGTAAGTCAGCCCCAGCATTTT. Protein: CASSLDSVSQPQHF. This chain joins TRBV5-5 and TRBJ1-5; D is possibly TRBD1 (6 bases). Germline CDR1 reads SGHKS; CDR2 reads YYEKEE (reference sequence). Between the trimmed V and J ends, which lost 4 bases and 6 bases, there was a span of 14 bases. The CDR3 length is 14 residues.

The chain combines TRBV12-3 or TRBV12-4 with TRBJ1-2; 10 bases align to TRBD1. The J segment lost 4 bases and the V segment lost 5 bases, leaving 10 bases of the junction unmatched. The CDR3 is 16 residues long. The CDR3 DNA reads TGTGCCAGCAGTGATAGGACAGGGGGTAAAGGCTATGGCTACACCTTC. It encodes CASSDRTGGKGYGYTF.